This entry lists 9 T cell receptor beta chains sequenced from one sample in a study of T cells in localized non-small cell lung cancer. The assay was immunoSEQ multiplex PCR, and TCRdb's table has in-frame clones only and misses some. Seen here are around 96,000 clones, around 90% observed once, and the top ten hold 4.1%. This specimen consisted of PBMCs, obtained before any cancer treatment. These receptors were obtained from a woman aged 40 to 75 with stage II squamous cell lung carcinoma.

This chain uses TRBV11-2 with TRBJ2-5; D is tentatively TRBD1 or TRBD2 (5 bases each). Germline lookup yields CDR1 SGHAT and CDR2 FQNNGV. The length of the CDR3 is 15 residues. Trimming stripped 5 bases from V and 9 bases from J, with 22 bases between. As DNA, the CDR3 is TGTGCCAGCAGCCTGGTCGGGACGGCGGGTTGGCCCCAGTACTTC. Translating gives CASSLVGTAGWPQYF. The variable domain in full, completed from reference TRBV11-2 and TRBJ2-5, reads EAGVAQSPRYKIIEKRQSVAFWCNPISGHATLYWYQQILGQGPKLLIQFQNNGVVDDSQLPKDRFSAERLKGVDSTLKIQPAKLEDSAVYLCASSLVGTAGWPQYFGPGTRLLVL.

The genes are TRBV19 and TRBJ1-3; TRBD1 might be the D (5 bases). The V end was cut by 5 bases, the J end by 16 bases, with 18 bases between. The germline V gene has CDR1 LNHDA and CDR2 SQIVND (reference sequence). The CDR3 extends over 12 amino acids. The CDR3 protein is CASSVGEGRTYF. For the CDR3, the DNA is TGTGCCAGTAGTGTCGGCGAGGGGAGAACCTATTTT.

The chain couples TRBV7-8 to TRBJ2-7, with D unresolved. The ends were cut back, 5 bases at V and 2 bases at J, with 10 bases in the middle. Germline-derived CDR1 and CDR2 are SGHVS and FQNEAQ. This CDR3 is 13 amino acids long. CDR3 loop: CASSVPATYEQYF. CDR3 coding DNA: TGTGCCAGCAGCGTCCCGGCCACCTACGAGCAGTACTTC.

The chain carries TRBV11-2 and TRBJ1-1; the D is unclear. V lost 0 bases and J 3 bases, leaving 5 bases between the germline ends. Germline CDR1 SGHAT, CDR2 FQNNGV. The CDR3 loop spans 13 amino acids. CDR3 residues: CASSLEEYTEAFF. The CDR3 DNA reads TGTGCCAGCAGCTTAGAGGAGTACACTGAAGCTTTCTTT.

V gene TRBV7-6 combines with J gene TRBJ2-7, with 7 bases that match TRBD1. The CDR3 has 13 amino acids. Germline V lookup: CDR1 SGHVS, CDR2 FNYEAQ. Trimming at V came to 0 bases and at J to 12 bases, leaving 8 bases not matched to a gene. This CDR3 is CASSLAQQGVAYF. The CDR3 DNA is TGTGCCAGCAGCTTAGCGCAGCAGGGGGTGGCGTACTTC.

V is TRBV9 and J is TRBJ2-7; the D gene is possibly TRBD2 (6 bases). The CDR3 covers 13 residues. Germline loops: CDR1 SGDLS, CDR2 YYNGEE. V lost 3 bases and J lost 6, with 13 bases in between. As DNA, the CDR3 is TGTGCCAGCAGCGCCCCCCCTAGCGCCGAGCAGTACTTC. Its translation is CASSAPPSAEQYF.

The chain joins TRBV5-1 to TRBJ2-1; 11 bases map to TRBD1. The CDR3 sequence is 19 residues long. The trim removed 4 bases at V and 3 bases at J, leaving 15 bases unmatched. Germline loops: CDR1 SGHRS, CDR2 YFSETQ. DNA for the CDR3: TGCGCCAGCAGCCTGGGGACAGGGGGAGGACTAGCTGTCTACAATGAGCAGTTCTTC. It encodes CASSLGTGGGLAVYNEQFF.

The chain joins TRBV28 to TRBJ1-1; 7 bases line up with TRBD1. The V and J ends lost 10 bases and 6 bases, in that order; junction bases with no gene match: 8. CDR1 and CDR2 from the germline V gene are MDHEN and SYDVKM. The CDR3 has 12 residues. CDR3 nucleotides: TGTGCCACTTCAGGGGGGTTCGCTGAAGCTTTCTTT. Protein sequence: CATSGGFAEAFF.

The chain links TRBV7-9 to TRBJ2-1; D is uncertain. The germline V and J ends were trimmed by 5 bases and 0 bases, with 8 bases remaining between them. There are 14 residues in the CDR3. The germline V gene has CDR1 SEHNR and CDR2 FQNEAQ (reference sequence). The CDR3 DNA reads TGTGCCAGCAGCACTACATCCTCCTACAATGAGCAGTTCTTC. Translation: CASSTTSSYNEQFF.